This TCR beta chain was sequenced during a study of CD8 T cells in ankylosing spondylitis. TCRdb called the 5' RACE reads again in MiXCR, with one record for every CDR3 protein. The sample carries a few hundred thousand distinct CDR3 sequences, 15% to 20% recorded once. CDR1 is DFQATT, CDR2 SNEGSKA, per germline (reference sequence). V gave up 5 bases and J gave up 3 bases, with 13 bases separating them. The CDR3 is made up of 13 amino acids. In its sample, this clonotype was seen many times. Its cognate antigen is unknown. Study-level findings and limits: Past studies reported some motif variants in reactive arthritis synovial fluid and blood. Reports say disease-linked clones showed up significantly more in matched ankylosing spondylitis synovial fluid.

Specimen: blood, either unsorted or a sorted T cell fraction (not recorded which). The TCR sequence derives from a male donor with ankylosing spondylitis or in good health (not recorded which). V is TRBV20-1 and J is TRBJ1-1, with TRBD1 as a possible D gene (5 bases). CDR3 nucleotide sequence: TGCAGTGCTGCACGGGGAGGGGACACTGAAGCTTTCTTT. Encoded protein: CSAARGGDTEAFF.